These 3 T cell receptor beta chains came from one sample sequenced in a study of blood T cell repertoires in COVID-19. Assay: immunoSEQ multiplex PCR; the TCRdb copy retains only in-frame clones and omits some. This sample yields around 130,000 clones, of which 70% to 90% are seen a single time; about 3.7% belongs to the top ten. Source material: PBMCs or T cells enriched from blood (not recorded which). These receptors were collected from a woman between 45 and 65 years old with acute COVID-19.

The CDR3 here is CASSTTSGSYEQYF. In DNA, the CDR3 is TGTGCCAGCAGCACCACTAGCGGCTCCTACGAGCAGTACTTC. This chain links TRBV3-1 (or the pseudogene TRBV3-2) with TRBJ2-7; 8 bases are a match to TRBD2. The germline V gene encodes CDR1 LGHDT and CDR2 YNNKEL (reference sequence). V shed 5 bases, J shed 0 bases, and the junction held 3 bases outside the gene matches. There are 14 residues in the CDR3.

The gene calls are TRBV12-2 and TRBJ2-3; the table's D call TRBD2 went unverified against the DNA. TRBV12-2 is termed a pseudogene. The CDR3 extends over 15 amino acids. The CDR3 nucleotides read TGTGCAAGTCGAGAAAATAGCGGGAGAAAAAATACGCAGTATTTT. Translating gives CASRENSGRKNTQYF.

In DNA form, the CDR3 reads TGTGCCAGTAGCACACCAGGACTAGCGGGAGGGGGCACAGATACGCAGTATTTT. Encoded protein: CASSTPGLAGGGTDTQYF. The chain combines TRBV19 with TRBJ2-3; 15 nucleotides line up with TRBD2. This CDR3 region has 18 residues. V trimming: 6 bases; J trimming: 1 base; junction bases outside the gene matches: 8. Germline loops: CDR1 LNHDA, CDR2 SQIVND (reference sequence).